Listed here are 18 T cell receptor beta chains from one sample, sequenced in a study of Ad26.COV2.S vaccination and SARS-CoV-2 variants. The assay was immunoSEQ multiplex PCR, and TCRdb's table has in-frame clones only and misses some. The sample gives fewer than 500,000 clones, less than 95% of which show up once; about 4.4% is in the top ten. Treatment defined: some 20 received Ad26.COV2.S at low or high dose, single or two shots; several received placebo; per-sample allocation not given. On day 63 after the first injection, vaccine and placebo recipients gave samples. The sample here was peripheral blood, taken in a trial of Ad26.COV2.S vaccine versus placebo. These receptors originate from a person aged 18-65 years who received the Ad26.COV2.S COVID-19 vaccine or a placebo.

This CDR3 is CAISYTPGQTEAFF. CDR3 nucleotide sequence: TGTGCCATCAGTTATACCCCGGGACAAACTGAAGCTTTCTTT. V is TRBV10-3 and J is TRBJ1-1; tentative D call: TRBD1 (6 bases). From germline, CDR1 is ENHRY and CDR2 SYGVKD. Trimming cost V 5 bases and J 5 bases, with 15 bases left between them. The CDR3 runs 14 residues.

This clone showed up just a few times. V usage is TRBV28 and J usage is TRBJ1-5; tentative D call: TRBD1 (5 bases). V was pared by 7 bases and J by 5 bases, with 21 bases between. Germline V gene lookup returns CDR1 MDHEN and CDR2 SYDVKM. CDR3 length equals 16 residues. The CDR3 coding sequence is TGTGCCAGCAAAGGTATGCAGGGAAGCATGGATCAGCCCCAGCATTTT. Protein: CASKGMQGSMDQPQHF.

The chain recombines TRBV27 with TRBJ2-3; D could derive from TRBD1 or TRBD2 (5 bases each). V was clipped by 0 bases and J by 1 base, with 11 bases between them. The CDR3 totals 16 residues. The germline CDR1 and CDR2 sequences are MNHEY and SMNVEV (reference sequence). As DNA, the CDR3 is TGTGCCAGCAGTTTATCGAGGGGAGTAGGCACAGATACGCAGTATTTT. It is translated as CASSLSRGVGTDTQYF.

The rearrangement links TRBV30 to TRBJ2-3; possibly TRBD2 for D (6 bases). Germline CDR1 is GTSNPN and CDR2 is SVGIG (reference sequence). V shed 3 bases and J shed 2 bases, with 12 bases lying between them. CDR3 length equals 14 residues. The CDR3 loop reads CAWSPSAYTDTQYF. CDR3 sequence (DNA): TGTGCCTGGAGCCCTAGCGCTTACACAGATACGCAGTATTTT. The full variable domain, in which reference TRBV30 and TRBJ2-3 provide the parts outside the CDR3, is SQTIHQWPATLVQPVGSPLSLECTVEGTSNPNLYWYRQAAGRGLQLLFYSVGIGQISSEVPQNLSASRPQDRQFILSSKKLLLSDSGFYLCAWSPSAYTDTQYFGPGTRLTVL.

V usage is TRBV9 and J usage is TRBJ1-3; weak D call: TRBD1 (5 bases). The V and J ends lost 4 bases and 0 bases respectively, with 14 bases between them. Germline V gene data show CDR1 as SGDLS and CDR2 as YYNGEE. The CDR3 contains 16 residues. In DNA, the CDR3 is TGTGCCAGCAGCCCAAGTGGGGCAACCTCTGGAAACACCATATATTTT. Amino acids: CASSPSGATSGNTIYF.

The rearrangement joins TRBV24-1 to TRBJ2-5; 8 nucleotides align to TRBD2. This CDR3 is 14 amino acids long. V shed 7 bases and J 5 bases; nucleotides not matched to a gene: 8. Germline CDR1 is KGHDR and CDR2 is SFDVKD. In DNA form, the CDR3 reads TGTGCCACCAGGGGAGCGGGGGAGATGGAGACCCAGTACTTC. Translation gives CATRGAGEMETQYF.

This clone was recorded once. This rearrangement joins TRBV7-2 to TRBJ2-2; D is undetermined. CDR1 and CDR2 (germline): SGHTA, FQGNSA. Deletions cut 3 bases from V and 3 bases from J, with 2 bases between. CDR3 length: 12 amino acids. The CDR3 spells CASSFDTGELFF. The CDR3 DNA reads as TGTGCCAGCAGCTTCGACACCGGGGAGCTGTTTTTT.

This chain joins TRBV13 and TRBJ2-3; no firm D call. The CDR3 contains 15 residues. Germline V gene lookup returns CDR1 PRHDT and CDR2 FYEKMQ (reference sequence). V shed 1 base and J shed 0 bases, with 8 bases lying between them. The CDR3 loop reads CASSLDSESTDTQYF. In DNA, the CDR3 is TGTGCCAGCAGCTTAGATTCCGAAAGCACAGATACGCAGTATTTT.

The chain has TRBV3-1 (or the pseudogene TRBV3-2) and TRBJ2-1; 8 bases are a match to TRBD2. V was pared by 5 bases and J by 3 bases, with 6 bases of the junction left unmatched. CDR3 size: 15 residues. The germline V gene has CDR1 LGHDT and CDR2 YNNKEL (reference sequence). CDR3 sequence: CASSAGLAYYNEQFF. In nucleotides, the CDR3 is TGTGCCAGCAGCGCCGGACTAGCCTACTACAATGAGCAGTTCTTC.

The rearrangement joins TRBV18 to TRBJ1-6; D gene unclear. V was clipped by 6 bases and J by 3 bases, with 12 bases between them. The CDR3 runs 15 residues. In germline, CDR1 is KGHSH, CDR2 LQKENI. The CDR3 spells CASSPGLLYNSPLHF. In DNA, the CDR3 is TGTGCCAGCTCGCCCGGACTGCTCTATAATTCACCCCTCCACTTT.

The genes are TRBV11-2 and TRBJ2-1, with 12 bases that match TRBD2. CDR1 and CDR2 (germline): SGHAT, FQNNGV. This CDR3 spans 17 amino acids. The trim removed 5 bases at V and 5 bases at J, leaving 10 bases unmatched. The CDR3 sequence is CASSPRPSGRVDNEQFF. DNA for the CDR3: TGTGCCAGCAGCCCCCGTCCTAGCGGGAGGGTTGACAATGAGCAGTTCTTC.

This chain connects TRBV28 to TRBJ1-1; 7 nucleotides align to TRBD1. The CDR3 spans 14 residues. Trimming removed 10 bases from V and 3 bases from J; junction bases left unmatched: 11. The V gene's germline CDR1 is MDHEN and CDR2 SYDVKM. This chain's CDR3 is CATGAPGGYTEAFF. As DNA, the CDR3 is TGTGCCACCGGGGCTCCAGGGGGATACACTGAAGCTTTCTTT.

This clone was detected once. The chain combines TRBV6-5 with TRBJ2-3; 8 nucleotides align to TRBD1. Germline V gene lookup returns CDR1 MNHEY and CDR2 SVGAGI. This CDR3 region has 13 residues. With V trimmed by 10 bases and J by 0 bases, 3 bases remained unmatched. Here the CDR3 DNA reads TGTGCCACCAGGGGGCGAAGCACAGATACGCAGTATTTT. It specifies CATRGRSTDTQYF.

CDR3 region: CASSLVGEHNEQFF. CDR3 sequence (DNA): TGTGCCAGCAGCTTGGTCGGGGAGCACAATGAGCAGTTCTTC. J is TRBJ2-1 and V is TRBV5-4; D perhaps matches TRBD2 (5 bases). Trimming pared 0 bases from V and 5 bases from J, leaving 9 bases between. Germline V gene data show CDR1 as SGHNT and CDR2 as YYREEE (reference sequence). The CDR3 sequence is 14 residues long.

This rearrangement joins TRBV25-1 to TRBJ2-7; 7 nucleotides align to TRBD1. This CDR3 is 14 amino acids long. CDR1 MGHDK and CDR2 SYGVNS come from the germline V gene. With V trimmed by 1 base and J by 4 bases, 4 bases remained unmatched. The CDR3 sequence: CASSEWPGGYEQYF. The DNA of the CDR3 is TGTGCCAGCAGTGAATGGCCAGGGGGATACGAGCAGTACTTC.

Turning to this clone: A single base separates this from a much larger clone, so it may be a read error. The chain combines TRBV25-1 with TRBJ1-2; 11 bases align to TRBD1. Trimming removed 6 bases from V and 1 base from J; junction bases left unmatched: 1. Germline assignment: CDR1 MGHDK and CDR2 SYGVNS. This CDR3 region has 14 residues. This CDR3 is CASRGQGDNYGYTF. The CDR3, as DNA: TGTGCCAGCAGGGGACAGGGGGATAACTATGGCTACACCTTC.

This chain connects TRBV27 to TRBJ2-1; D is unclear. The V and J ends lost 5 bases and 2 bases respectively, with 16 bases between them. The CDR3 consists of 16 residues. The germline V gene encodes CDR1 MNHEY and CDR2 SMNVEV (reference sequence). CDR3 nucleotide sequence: TGTGCCAGCAGTCCCCGGGCCCCGAGCACCTACAATGAGCAGTTCTTC. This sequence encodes CASSPRAPSTYNEQFF.

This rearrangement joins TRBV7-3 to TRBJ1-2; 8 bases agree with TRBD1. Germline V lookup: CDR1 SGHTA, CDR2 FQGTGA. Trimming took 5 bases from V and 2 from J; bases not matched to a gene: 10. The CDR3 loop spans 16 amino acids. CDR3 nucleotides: TGTGCCAGCAGCCTCGCCGGACAGGGCGGGAACTATGGCTACACCTTC. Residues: CASSLAGQGGNYGYTF. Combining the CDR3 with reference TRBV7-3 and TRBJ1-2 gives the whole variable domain GAGVSQTPSNKVTEKGKYVELRCDPISGHTALYWYRQSLGQGPEFLIYFQGTGAADDSGLPNDRFFAVRPEGSVSTLKIQRTERGDSAVYLCASSLAGQGGNYGYTFGSGTRLTVV.